These T cell receptor beta chains were read from a single sample in a study of identical twins. TCRdb processed the 5' RACE reads anew with MiXCR; each CDR3 protein has one entry. The table shows a few hundred thousand distinct CDR3 sequences, with just under 10% occurring only once. These data were also reused for a study on yellow fever vaccine responses in identical twins.

Input material: PBMCs. These receptor sequences come from a woman aged 18-29 years in good health. CDR3s include the opening cysteine and the closing phenylalanine or tryptophan. A D gene is named only where the DNA matches it firmly. The size of a clone is reported for some rows only, either as once, few or many, or as a class for expanded clones.

TRBV27	NA	TRBJ2-1	NA	CASLWGDEQFF	TGTGCCAGTCTGTGGGGGGACGAGCAGTTCTTC
TRBV11-2	TRBD2	TRBJ2-3	NA	CASSLDGVAGADTQYF	TGTGCCAGCAGCTTAGATGGAGTTGCGGGAGCAGATACGCAGTATTTT
TRBV2	NA	TRBJ2-5	NA	CASLRVDSQETQYF	TGTGCCAGCCTCCGGGTCGACTCCCAAGAGACCCAGTACTTC
TRBV10-3	NA	TRBJ2-2	NA	CAISESTNTGELFF	TGTGCCATCAGTGAATCAACCAACACCGGGGAGCTGTTTTTT
TRBV7-2	TRBD2	TRBJ2-2	NA	CASSPSGLAGTTGELFF	TGTGCCAGCAGCCCCTCCGGACTAGCGGGGACCACCGGGGAGCTGTTTTTT
TRBV20-1	NA	TRBJ2-1	few	CSARGGTNNEQFF	TGCAGTGCTAGAGGGGGGACCAACAATGAGCAGTTCTTC
TRBV5-1	NA	TRBJ2-7	NA	CASSPRVVSTYEQYF	TGCGCCAGCAGCCCCCGGGTCGTTTCCACCTACGAGCAGTACTTC
TRBV7-9	NA	TRBJ2-7	NA	CASSGVRYEQYF	TGTGCCAGCAGCGGGGTCAGGTACGAGCAGTACTTC
TRBV5-1	TRBD1	TRBJ2-5	many	CASSLFSDRGTETQYF	TGCGCCAGCAGCTTGTTTTCGGACAGGGGTACAGAGACCCAGTACTTC
TRBV4-1	NA	TRBJ1-1	NA	CASSQSVAGMNTEAFF	TGCGCCAGCAGCCAGTCGGTCGCCGGGATGAACACTGAAGCTTTCTTT
TRBV7-9	NA	TRBJ1-1	many	CASSFSGGTTEAFF	TGTGCCAGCAGCTTTTCGGGAGGGACGACTGAAGCTTTCTTT
TRBV4-2	TRBD1	TRBJ2-1	many	CASSSQTGLYNEQFF	TGTGCCAGCAGCTCTCAGACAGGGCTCTACAATGAGCAGTTCTTC
TRBV9	TRBD1	TRBJ2-3	few	CASSEWTGDAGDTQYF	TGTGCCAGCAGCGAGTGGACAGGAGATGCAGGAGATACGCAGTATTTT
TRBV7-2	NA	TRBJ2-3	many	CASSPTRIVADTQYF	TGTGCCAGCAGCCCCACTCGGATAGTGGCAGATACGCAGTATTTT
TRBV5-6	NA	TRBJ2-3	few	CASSARTERRLDTQYF	TGTGCCAGCAGCGCACGGACGGAGCGGAGACTAGATACGCAGTATTTT
TRBV11-3	TRBD1	TRBJ2-5	NA	CASSLGRTGSWGETQYF	TGTGCCAGCAGCTTAGGGCGGACAGGGTCCTGGGGAGAGACCCAGTACTTC
TRBV10-3	TRBD2	TRBJ2-2	many	CAISESRTSAGELFF	TGTGCCATCAGTGAGTCGCGGACTAGCGCCGGGGAGCTGTTTTTT
TRBV20-1	TRBD1	TRBJ1-1	few	CSAGQVGFEAFF	TGCAGTGCTGGACAGGTGGGCTTTGAAGCTTTCTTT
TRBV20-1	NA	TRBJ1-1	many	CSALEGMNTEAFF	TGCAGTGCCCTCGAGGGCATGAACACTGAAGCTTTCTTT
TRBV6-5	TRBD1	TRBJ1-5	few	CASSSMTGVSNQPQHF	TGTGCCAGCAGTTCCATGACAGGGGTCAGCAATCAGCCCCAGCATTTT
TRBV5-1	NA	TRBJ1-2	many	CASSGSPQEGLYGYTF	TGCGCCAGCAGCGGGAGCCCTCAGGAGGGACTCTATGGCTACACCTTC
TRBV7-6	TRBD2	TRBJ2-1	few	CASSLRLAKSSYNEQFF	TGTGCCAGCAGCCTAAGACTAGCGAAAAGCTCCTACAATGAGCAGTTCTTC
TRBV4-3	TRBD2	TRBJ2-3	NA	CASSQDRAGVTTDTQYF	TGCGCCAGCAGCCAAGATCGTGCGGGGGTCACCACAGATACGCAGTATTTT
TRBV12-5	NA	TRBJ1-1	few	CASGRGGLNTEAFF	TGTGCTAGTGGCCGGGGGGGGCTGAACACTGAAGCTTTCTTT
TRBV20-1	NA	TRBJ2-7	few	CSARQNSYEQYF	TGCAGTGCTAGACAGAATTCCTACGAGCAGTACTTC
TRBV4-1	NA	TRBJ2-2	many	CASSQEFGIAANTGELFF	TGCGCCAGCAGCCAAGAGTTCGGAATAGCGGCGAACACCGGGGAGCTGTTTTTT
TRBV28	NA	TRBJ2-3	many	CAGAGSTDTQYF	TGTGCCGGGGCAGGGAGCACAGATACGCAGTATTTT
TRBV16	NA	TRBJ2-4	many	CASSQSGAAKNIQYF	TGTGCCAGCAGCCAATCAGGGGCAGCCAAAAACATTCAGTACTTC
TRBV6-2/TRBV6-3	NA	TRBJ2-1	NA	CASSYQLTTEQFF	TGTGCCAGCAGTTACCAACTGACAACTGAGCAGTTCTTC
TRBV27	NA	TRBJ2-7	NA	CASSLRGSARSYEQYF	TGTGCCAGCAGTTTAAGGGGGTCCGCCCGATCCTACGAGCAGTACTTC
TRBV7-3	TRBD2	TRBJ2-3	few	CASSPFGTSTDTQYF	TGTGCCAGCAGCCCGTTCGGGACTAGTACAGATACGCAGTATTTT
TRBV3-1	TRBD1	TRBJ1-2	NA	CASSLDREDSGYTF	TGTGCCAGCAGCTTAGACAGGGAAGATTCGGGCTACACCTTC
TRBV9	TRBD2	TRBJ2-1	NA	CASSVMGSGANEQFF	TGTGCCAGCAGCGTAATGGGCAGCGGGGCGAATGAGCAGTTCTTC
TRBV27	NA	TRBJ2-7	few	CASSLGEGRDRSYEQYF	TGTGCCAGCAGTTTGGGGGAGGGTCGGGACAGGTCCTACGAGCAGTACTTC
TRBV5-5	TRBD2	TRBJ2-5	NA	CASSLRGTSGTRAETQYF	TGTGCCAGCAGCTTGAGAGGGACTAGCGGGACCAGGGCAGAGACCCAGTACTTC
TRBV5-1	NA	TRBJ2-2	few	CASSLEGSGELFF	TGCGCCAGCAGCTTGGAGGGGTCCGGGGAGCTGTTTTTT
TRBV29-1	NA	TRBJ2-7	NA	CSAETIGTYEQYF	TGCAGCGCTGAAACTATAGGGACCTACGAGCAGTACTTC
TRBV4-1	NA	TRBJ2-7	NA	CASSPPLAYEQYF	TGCGCCAGCAGCCCCCCACTAGCCTACGAGCAGTACTTC
TRBV16	NA	TRBJ1-5	few	CASSHGGQPQHF	TGTGCCAGCAGCCATGGGGGTCAGCCCCAGCATTTT
TRBV27	NA	TRBJ2-7	NA	CASSLSRLSYEQYF	TGTGCCAGCAGTTTATCTCGTTTAAGCTACGAGCAGTACTTC
TRBV20-1	NA	TRBJ2-7	NA	CAGEGGATEQYF	TGCGCCGGGGAGGGGGGGGCAACCGAGCAGTACTTC
TRBV18	NA	TRBJ2-1	NA	CASSPDTFYNEQFF	TGTGCCAGCTCACCAGACACCTTCTACAATGAGCAGTTCTTC
TRBV19	NA	TRBJ2-2	NA	CASNSGTTTGELFF	TGTGCCAGTAACTCCGGGACAACGACCGGGGAGCTGTTTTTT
TRBV9	NA	TRBJ2-3	few	CASSVVAGASTDTQYF	TGTGCCAGCAGCGTAGTTGCCGGGGCAAGCACAGATACGCAGTATTTT
TRBV6-6	NA	TRBJ1-3	many	CASSSMAGNTIYF	TGTGCCAGCAGTTCCATGGCTGGAAACACCATATATTTT
TRBV19	TRBD2	TRBJ2-1	NA	CASSILSGSTHEQFF	TGTGCCAGTAGTATTCTTAGCGGGAGTACCCATGAGCAGTTCTTC
TRBV25-1	TRBD1	TRBJ2-1	many	CASSEIDRDNNEQFF	TGTGCCAGCAGTGAAATAGACAGGGATAACAATGAGCAGTTCTTC
TRBV19	NA	TRBJ2-3	NA	CASSIENGTDTQYF	TGTGCCAGTAGTATAGAAAACGGCACAGATACGCAGTATTTT
TRBV28	NA	TRBJ2-7	NA	CASSGAQEYYEQYF	TGTGCCAGCAGTGGGGCACAGGAGTACTACGAGCAGTACTTC
TRBV27	NA	TRBJ2-7	many	CASSPVRGGYYEQYF	TGTGCCAGCAGTCCGGTCCGTGGGGGCTATTACGAGCAGTACTTC
TRBV5-1	NA	TRBJ2-1	few	CASSPQVGDNEQFF	TGCGCCAGCAGCCCTCAAGTGGGCGACAATGAGCAGTTCTTC
TRBV11-2	NA	TRBJ2-1	few	CASSLDFGHNEQFF	TGTGCCAGCAGCTTAGATTTCGGGCACAATGAGCAGTTCTTC
TRBV5-1	NA	TRBJ2-2	few	CASSFDRSGNTGELFF	TGCGCCAGCAGCTTTGACAGATCGGGGAACACCGGGGAGCTGTTTTTT
TRBV5-5	NA	TRBJ2-2	many	CASSLIGHTPNTGELFF	TGTGCCAGCAGCTTAATAGGTCACACACCGAACACCGGGGAGCTGTTTTTT
TRBV4-1	NA	TRBJ2-1	many	CASSLRDLYNEQFF	TGCGCCAGCAGCCTGAGGGACTTGTACAATGAGCAGTTCTTC